This TCR beta chain was identified during a study of blood T cell repertoires in COVID-19. Study in general: Acute-phase and convalescent COVID-19 samples originated in the United States, Italy and Spain. T cells, B-cell-depleted T cells, or PBMCs provided the cDNA or gDNA that served as material.

As originally analysed: Using reference gene primer amplification, nucleated cell counts were estimated. Assay: immunoSEQ multiplex PCR; the TCRdb copy retains only in-frame clones and omits some. That table gives V, J and clone size, and the DNA gave D and trimming. Among about 240,000 clones, roughly nine tenths were seen once, and the ten largest hold just over 7%. Germline CDR1 MNHNS, CDR2 SASEGT. Trimming removed 2 bases from V and 2 bases from J; junction bases left unmatched: 6. The CDR3 runs 18 residues. The J gene is TRBJ2-3, the V gene TRBV6-1; 14 bases fit TRBD2. The source material was peripheral blood. The clonotype originates from a man aged 55 to 70 who had recovered from COVID-19. The CDR3 region is CASSELRTSGGPTDTQYF. For the CDR3, the DNA is TGTGCCAGCAGTGAACTCCGGACTAGCGGGGGGCCCACAGATACGCAGTATTTT.